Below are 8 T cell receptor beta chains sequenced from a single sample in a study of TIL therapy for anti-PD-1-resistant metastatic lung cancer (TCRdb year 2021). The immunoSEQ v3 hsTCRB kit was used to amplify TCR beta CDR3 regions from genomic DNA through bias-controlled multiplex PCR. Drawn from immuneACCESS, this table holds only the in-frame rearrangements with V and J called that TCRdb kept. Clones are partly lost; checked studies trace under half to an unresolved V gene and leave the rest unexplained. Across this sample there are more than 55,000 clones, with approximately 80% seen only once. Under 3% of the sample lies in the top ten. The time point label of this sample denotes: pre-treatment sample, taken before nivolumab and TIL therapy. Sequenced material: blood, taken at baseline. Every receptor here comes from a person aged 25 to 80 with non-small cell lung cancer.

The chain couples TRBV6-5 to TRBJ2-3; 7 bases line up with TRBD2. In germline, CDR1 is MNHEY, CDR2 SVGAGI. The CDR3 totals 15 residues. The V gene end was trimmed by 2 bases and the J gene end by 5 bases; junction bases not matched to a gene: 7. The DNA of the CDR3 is TGTGCCAGCAGTTACGGTGGCAGGGAGGGAGATACGCAGTATTTT. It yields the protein CASSYGGREGDTQYF.

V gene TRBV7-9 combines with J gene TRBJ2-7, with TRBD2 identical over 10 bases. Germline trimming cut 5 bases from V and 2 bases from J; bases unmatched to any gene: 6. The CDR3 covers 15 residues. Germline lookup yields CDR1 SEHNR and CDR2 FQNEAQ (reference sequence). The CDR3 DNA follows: TGTGCCAGCAGCCCACTAGCGGGGATGGCCTACGAGCAGTACTTC. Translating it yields CASSPLAGMAYEQYF.

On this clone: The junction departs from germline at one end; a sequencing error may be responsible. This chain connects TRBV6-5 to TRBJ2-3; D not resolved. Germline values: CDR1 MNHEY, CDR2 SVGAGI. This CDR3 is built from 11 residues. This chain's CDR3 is CASTYTDTQYF. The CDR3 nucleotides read TGTGCCAGCACTTACACAGATACGCAGTATTTT.

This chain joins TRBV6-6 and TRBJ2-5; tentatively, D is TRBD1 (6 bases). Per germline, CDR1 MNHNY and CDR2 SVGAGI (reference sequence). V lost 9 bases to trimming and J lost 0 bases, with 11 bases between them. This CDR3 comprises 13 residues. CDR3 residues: CASLGQNQETQYF. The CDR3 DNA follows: TGTGCCAGTCTCGGACAGAACCAAGAGACCCAGTACTTC.

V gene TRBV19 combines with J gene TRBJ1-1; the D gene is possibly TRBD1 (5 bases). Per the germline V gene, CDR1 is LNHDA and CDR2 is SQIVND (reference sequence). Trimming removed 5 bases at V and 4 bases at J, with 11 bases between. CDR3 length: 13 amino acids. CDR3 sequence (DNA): TGTGCCAGTAGTGTAGCAGGGTTCACTGAAGCTTTCTTT. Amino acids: CASSVAGFTEAFF.

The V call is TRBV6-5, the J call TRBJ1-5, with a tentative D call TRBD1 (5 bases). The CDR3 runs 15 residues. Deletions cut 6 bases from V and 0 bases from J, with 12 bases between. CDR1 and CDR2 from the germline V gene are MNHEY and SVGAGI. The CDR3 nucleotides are TGTGCCAGCAGACTCAGGGTGGGTAGCAATCAGCCCCAGCATTTT. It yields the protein CASRLRVGSNQPQHF.

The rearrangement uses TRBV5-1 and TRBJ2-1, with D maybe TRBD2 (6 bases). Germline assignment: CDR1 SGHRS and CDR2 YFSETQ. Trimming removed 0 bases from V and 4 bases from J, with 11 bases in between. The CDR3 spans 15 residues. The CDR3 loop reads CASSLVSGVYNEQFF. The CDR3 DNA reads TGCGCCAGCAGCTTGGTTAGCGGCGTATACAATGAGCAGTTCTTC.

The CDR3 DNA sequence: TGTGCCAGCAGCTTAGGGGGGGGACCTGAAGCTTTCTTT. Its protein product is CASSLGGGPEAFF. This chain uses TRBV7-2 with TRBJ1-1; D is possibly TRBD1 (5 bases). V was clipped by 1 base and J by 6 bases, with 9 bases between them. The length of the CDR3 is 13 residues. CDR1 and CDR2 (germline): SGHTA, FQGNSA.